A single sample is the source of the 29 T cell receptor beta chains below, sequenced in a study of Graves' ophthalmopathy and Graves' hyperthyroidism (dated by TCRdb to the late 2010s). The data were produced on an Illumina HiSeq 2000. For repertoire sequencing, TCR beta CDR3 regions were amplified from RNA transcripts. HTBI primers and the Qiagen OneStep RT-PCR kit were used in a first-round RT-PCR, which was followed by a second-round multiplex PCR, size selection and purification. TCRdb reworked the public reads: Q25 trimming with fastp, MiXCR clone assembly, productive beta chains retained. Rows with a matching CDR3 protein are joined into one entry that keeps the most common DNA and genes. The sample yields 620,000 or so distinct CDR3 sequences; 22% were counted once. Roughly 6.9% of the sample is in the top ten clones. The sequenced sample was peripheral blood. These receptors were collected from a woman younger than 30 with stable Graves' hyperthyroidism. Some clones in this sample may be carry-over from other donors' samples. Donor details come from another sample of the same person, matched by shared clones.

This clonotype was seen many times. This may stem from a read error, because a much larger clone lies one nucleotide away. The V and J genes are TRBV12-3 or TRBV12-4 and TRBJ2-5, with D possibly being TRBD1 (5 bases). The V and J ends lost 3 bases and 2 bases respectively, with 13 bases between them. This CDR3 has 15 amino acids. The chain's CDR3 is CASSFRAGWQETQYF. Written as DNA, the CDR3 is TGTGCCAGCAGTTTCCGGGCAGGGTGGCAAGAGACCCAGTACTTC.

This clonotype was seen a handful of times. The chain uses TRBV29-1 and TRBJ1-2; D possibly corresponds to TRBD1 (6 bases). The germline V gene has CDR1 SQVTM and CDR2 ANQGSEA. The CDR3 is 14 residues long. The V end lost 6 bases, the J end lost 1 base, and 15 bases lay between the germline ends. CDR3 region: CSVGGQSLNYGYTF. As DNA, the CDR3 is TGCAGCGTGGGGGGGCAGAGCCTTAACTATGGCTACACCTTC.

This clonotype was recorded at least ten times. The chain employs TRBV20-1 and TRBJ2-5, with D possibly TRBD2 on 6 matching bases. The CDR3 length is 15 residues. Trimming took off 6 bases at V and 2 bases at J, with 19 bases between the two ends. Germline assignment: CDR1 DFQATT and CDR2 SNEGSKA (reference sequence). CDR3 sequence: CSASQPGTLQETQYF. The CDR3, as DNA: TGCAGTGCCAGCCAGCCCGGGACTTTGCAAGAGACCCAGTACTTC.

This clonotype appeared once. Germline and junction disagree at one end, which may indicate a read error. V gene TRBV12-3 or TRBV12-4 combines with J gene TRBJ1-1, with D possibly TRBD1 on 6 matching bases. The CDR3 is made up of 14 amino acids. The CDR3 DNA follows: TGTGTCAGCAGTCCTAACAGGGCGAACACTGAAGCTTTCTTT. It is translated as CVSSPNRANTEAFF.

The table lists this clonotype with many counts. This chain uses TRBV20-1 with TRBJ1-2, with D possibly TRBD1 on 5 matching bases. V was trimmed by 3 bases and J by 4 bases, leaving 15 bases between them. There are 14 residues in the CDR3. Germline V lookup: CDR1 DFQATT, CDR2 SNEGSKA (reference sequence). The CDR3 here is CSASPGRGAYGYTF. CDR3 bases: TGCAGTGCTAGCCCGGGTAGGGGCGCCTATGGCTACACCTTC.

This clonotype was observed at least ten times. The chain links TRBV19 to TRBJ2-5; a possible D gene is TRBD1 (6 bases). Germline assignment: CDR1 LNHDA and CDR2 SQIVND (reference sequence). Trimming cost V 3 bases and J 4 bases, with 18 bases left between them. This CDR3 has 16 residues. This CDR3 reads CASSIGGRGAGETQYF. In DNA, the CDR3 is TGTGCCAGTAGTATCGGTGGCAGGGGAGCCGGAGAGACCCAGTACTTC.

This clonotype was counted at least ten times. J is TRBJ2-2 and V is TRBV28, with TRBD1 matching over 8 bases. There are 15 residues in the CDR3. J was trimmed by 8 bases and V by 5 bases; bases with no gene match: 10. Looked up from germline, CDR1 is MDHEN and CDR2 is SYDVKM. CDR3 coding DNA: TGTGCCAGCAGTCTGCTACGGACAGGGCTAGGGGAGCTGTTTTTT. Translating it yields CASSLLRTGLGELFF. Full variable domain (remainder filled in from reference TRBV28 and TRBJ2-2): DVKVTQSSRYLVKRTGEKVFLECVQDMDHENMFWYRQDPGLGLRLIYFSYDVKMKEKGDIPEGYSVSREKKERFSLILESASTNQTSMYLCASSLLRTGLGELFFGEGSRLTVL.

The genes are TRBV15 and TRBJ1-1; weak D call: TRBD1 (6 bases). CDR1 LNHNV and CDR2 YYDKDF come from the germline V gene (reference sequence). V lost 4 bases, J lost 3 bases, and 12 bases lay in between. This CDR3 comprises 14 residues. CDR3 in DNA: TGTGCCACCAGCAACAGGGAACTGCACACTGAAGCTTTCTTT. As protein: CATSNRELHTEAFF.

In this sample, this clonotype turned up once. The chain recombines TRBV2 with TRBJ1-6, with TRBD1 identical over 7 bases. Trimming at V came to 8 bases and at J to 8 bases, leaving 6 bases not matched to a gene. This CDR3 region has 13 residues. Germline V gives CDR1 SNHLY, CDR2 FYNNEI. The CDR3 loop is CASRQGPDSPLHF. The CDR3 bases are TGTGCCAGCCGACAGGGTCCGGATTCACCCCTCCACTTT.

The table lists this clonotype with a few counts. The chain links TRBV30 to TRBJ2-7; D is possibly TRBD2 (5 bases). V was trimmed by 3 bases and J by 4 bases, leaving 22 bases between them. The CDR3 runs 16 residues. Germline V gene sequence: CDR1 GTSNPN, CDR2 SVGIG (reference sequence). Written as DNA, the CDR3 is TGTGCCTGGAGAGATAAAGAGATAGGACTTCGATACGAGCAGTACTTC. Protein sequence: CAWRDKEIGLRYEQYF.

The table lists this clonotype with many counts. The chain joins TRBV13 to TRBJ2-7, with D possibly being TRBD2 (7 bases). Germline CDR1 and CDR2: PRHDT and FYEKMQ (reference sequence). V was shortened by 3 bases and J by 0 bases, with 12 bases between the two germline ends. The CDR3 length is 15 residues. CDR3 nucleotide sequence: TGTGCCAGCAGCTTGAGGGGGGGTAGCTCCTACGAGCAGTACTTC. It translates to CASSLRGGSSYEQYF.

This clonotype was observed at least ten times. The chain recombines TRBV12-3 or TRBV12-4 with TRBJ2-7, with unresolved D. V lost 5 bases to trimming and J lost 5 bases, with 22 bases between them. The CDR3 loop spans 16 amino acids. The CDR3 bases are TGTGCCAGCAGTCAGGCCCCGGGTCCCCTTGGTAACGAGCAGTACTTC. Amino acid sequence: CASSQAPGPLGNEQYF.

This chain connects TRBV12-3 or TRBV12-4 to TRBJ1-2; 7 bases align to TRBD1. The ends lost 6 bases at V and 4 bases at J; junction bases unmatched: 11. The CDR3 spans 15 residues. The DNA for the CDR3 is TGTGCCAGCAGCTCGCCGGGACAGAAACTCTATGGCTACACCTTC. Its translation is CASSSPGQKLYGYTF.

This clonotype came up once. One base away lies a much larger clone, so this may be a sequencing read error. This chain joins TRBV29-1 and TRBJ1-1; possibly TRBD1 for D (6 bases). The CDR3 length is 13 residues. CDR1 and CDR2 from the germline V gene are SQVTM and ANQGSEA. Here the CDR3 DNA reads TGCAGCGTTGAAGAGCCGAGGGACACTGAATCTTTCTTT. This codes for CSVEEPRDTESFF.

This clonotype occurred many times. The V call is TRBV7-2, the J call TRBJ1-1; D not resolved. This CDR3 is 14 amino acids long. CDR1 is SGHTA, CDR2 FQGNSA, per germline. V was pared by 1 base and J by 2 bases, with 8 bases between. The CDR3 DNA reads as TGTGCCAGCAGCTTAGGAGCTACCAACACTGAAGCTTTCTTT. Its translation is CASSLGATNTEAFF.

V gene TRBV11-2 combines with J gene TRBJ1-1; D is ambiguous. The germline V gene has CDR1 SGHAT and CDR2 FQNNGV. Trimming left V 4 bases short and J 8 bases short, with 8 bases between. This CDR3 has 11 residues. CDR3 sequence: CASSYQVEAFF. CDR3 nucleotide sequence: TGTGCCAGCAGCTACCAGGTGGAAGCTTTCTTT.

CDR3 protein: CASSWGPKNYGYTF. In nucleotides, the CDR3 is TGTGCCAGCAGCTGGGGACCGAAAAACTATGGCTACACCTTC. The rearrangement links TRBV7-9 to TRBJ1-2; a possible D gene is TRBD1 (5 bases). Trimming took off 4 bases at V and 2 bases at J, with 11 bases between the two ends. The length of the CDR3 is 14 residues. Germline V gene lookup returns CDR1 SEHNR and CDR2 FQNEAQ (reference sequence).

The chain combines TRBV20-1 with TRBJ1-1; unclear D gene. The germline V and J ends were trimmed by 6 bases and 1 base, with 12 bases remaining between them. This CDR3 is built from 13 residues. Germline V CDR1 and CDR2: DFQATT, SNEGSKA (reference sequence). The CDR3 region is CSALDQKNTEAFF. The CDR3 region has the DNA TGCAGTGCGTTAGACCAAAAGAACACTGAAGCTTTCTTT.

This clonotype was counted many times. The chain links TRBV6-5 to TRBJ2-7; 7 nucleotides match TRBD2. The CDR3 runs to 13 residues. The germline V gene encodes CDR1 MNHEY and CDR2 SVGAGI. V was clipped by 4 bases and J by 9 bases; unmatched bases: 9. The CDR3 is CASSSGGTPGQYF. In DNA form, the CDR3 reads TGTGCCAGCAGTTCGGGGGGAACGCCGGGGCAGTACTTC.

This clonotype has at least ten counts. The J gene is TRBJ2-7, the V gene TRBV12-3 or TRBV12-4, with a possible D match to TRBD2 (6 bases). The V and J ends lost 6 bases and 2 bases respectively, with 11 bases between them. The CDR3 spans 13 residues. The CDR3 nucleotides are TGTGCCAGCAGGGGGGACTTAGCCTACGAGCAGTACTTC. Residues: CASRGDLAYEQYF.

The gene calls are TRBV10-3 and TRBJ2-7, with TRBD1 matching 9 bases. Germline CDR1 and CDR2: ENHRY and SYGVKD. V gave up 10 bases and J gave up 0 bases; unmatched junction bases: 13. This CDR3 contains 16 residues. In DNA form, the CDR3 reads TGTGCCAACTACCGGGGGGACAGGGACTCCTCCTACGAGCAGTACTTC. Amino acid sequence: CANYRGDRDSSYEQYF.

This clonotype was counted once. This may arise from a read error, as a much more abundant clone is one base away. Without the conserved terminal phenylalanine or tryptophan, this CDR3 likely stems from a read error. J is TRBJ2-7 and V is TRBV25-1; D remains unclear. Trimming removed 4 bases from V and 0 bases from J, with 13 bases in between. Germline V lookup: CDR1 MGHDK, CDR2 SYGVNS. The CDR3 consists of 15 residues. The CDR3 DNA is TGTGCCAGCAGTGCCCCGGGTGGCACCTCCTACGAGCAGTACCTC. This encodes CASSAPGGTSYEQYL.

This clonotype came up many times. CDR3 in DNA: TGTGCCAGCAGCCGGACGGGGACGGGGCAGCCCCAGCATTTT. As protein: CASSRTGTGQPQHF. V gene TRBV7-9 combines with J gene TRBJ1-5; a possible D gene is TRBD1 (5 bases). This CDR3 has 14 residues. V was cut by 5 bases and J by 7 bases, with 15 bases left in between. Germline CDR1 and CDR2: SEHNR and FQNEAQ (reference sequence).

This clonotype was observed at least ten times. In DNA form, the CDR3 reads TGTGCCAGTACCAAAACCAGGGACGGCCATGCCTACACCTTC. Its protein is CASTKTRDGHAYTF. The V and J genes are TRBV19 and TRBJ1-2; tentative D call: TRBD1 (5 bases). CDR3 length: 14 amino acids. V dropped 7 bases and J dropped 10 bases, with 22 bases sitting between them. Germline V CDR1 and CDR2: LNHDA, SQIVND (reference sequence).

This clonotype was found many times. This rearrangement joins TRBV6-5 to TRBJ2-5; possible D gene TRBD2, 7 bases. Deletions cut 0 bases from V and 4 bases from J, with 12 bases between. The CDR3 spans 15 residues. Germline V gene data show CDR1 as MNHEY and CDR2 as SVGAGI. CDR3 region: CASSYSGAGAETQYF. CDR3 nucleotides: TGTGCCAGCAGTTACTCGGGGGCGGGGGCAGAGACCCAGTACTTC.

Here the CDR3 reads CASSETNYEPLNQPQHF. CDR3 bases: TGTGCCAGCAGTGAAACAAACTACGAACCGCTCAATCAGCCCCAGCATTTT. The V and J genes are TRBV2 and TRBJ1-5, with D hard to call. V was clipped by 2 bases and J by 3 bases, with 17 bases between them. This CDR3 has 17 amino acids. CDR1 and CDR2 (germline): SNHLY, FYNNEI.

Many counts were recorded for this clonotype. This chain joins TRBV25-1 and TRBJ2-2; D not resolved. This CDR3 spans 17 amino acids. Trimming shortened V by 0 bases and J by 1 base, and 12 bases separated the two germline ends. In germline, CDR1 is MGHDK, CDR2 SYGVNS. The CDR3 sequence is CASSEYRLDKNTGELFF. The CDR3 DNA sequence: TGTGCCAGCAGTGAATATAGACTCGACAAGAACACCGGGGAGCTGTTTTTT.

This clonotype was counted ten times or more. The genes are TRBV29-1 and TRBJ1-1, with a possible D match to TRBD1 (5 bases). Germline V gives CDR1 SQVTM, CDR2 ANQGSEA. V lost 7 bases and J 4 bases, leaving 16 bases between the germline ends. The CDR3 has 13 residues. CDR3 region: CSASGRRGTEAFF. For the CDR3, the DNA is TGCAGCGCCTCGGGGCGACGGGGCACTGAAGCTTTCTTT.

This clonotype was counted ten times or more. The chain is built from TRBV12-3 or TRBV12-4 and TRBJ1-1; 8 bases line up with TRBD1. CDR3 length: 15 residues. With V trimmed by 5 bases and J by 1 base, 6 bases remained unmatched. The DNA for the CDR3 is TGTGCCAGCAGTGGAGCGGGACAGGAGAACACTGAAGCTTTCTTT. Protein product: CASSGAGQENTEAFF.